This T cell receptor (beta chain) was recorded in a study of tumor-infiltrating lymphocytes in primary liver carcinoma. In regard to this clonotype: A read error may account for a junction end that differs from germline.

Production of TCR beta cDNA used 500 ng total RNA together with a constant-region primer. Three rounds of nested multiplex PCR with slightly modified ARM-PCR produced TCR beta libraries. Rounds one and two of PCR, each of roughly 10 cycles, were primed with TRBV1-TRBV30 forward primers and a C-beta reverse primer. TCRdb re-derived calls from the multiplex PCR reads in MiXCR, one entry per CDR3 protein. The sample comprises roughly 100,000 distinct CDR3 sequences, roughly 80% of which are singletons, and about 20% rests with the top ten. The CDR3 totals 14 residues. CDR1 is MNHEY, CDR2 SVGEGT, per germline. Between roughly 17 and 30 mg of unsorted bulk tissue served as the source from which RNA and DNA were co-extracted.

The sequencing sample was made of liver tumor tissue from sampling region 3. Subset defined: tumor region T3, left-lateral pole. The chain combines TRBV6-2 or TRBV6-3 with TRBJ2-7, with 8 bases identical to TRBD1. The TCR was taken from a man aged 35-49 years with primary liver carcinoma and hepatitis B virus infection. In nucleotides, the CDR3 is TGTGCTAGCAAAAGACTACAGGGGGCCTACGAGCAGTACTTC. Amino acid sequence: CASKRLQGAYEQYF.